This T cell receptor (beta chain) was obtained from a study of blood T cell repertoires in COVID-19. Study-level background: Acute and convalescent COVID-19 specimens originated in the United States, Italy and Spain.

Sequencing was performed with immunoSEQ multiplex PCR; in TCRdb, only in-frame clones are kept and a portion is missing. Of 350,000 to 500,000 clones listed, nearly 90% were seen once; the top ten hold approximately 1.5%. Germline V CDR1 and CDR2: SNHLY, FYNNEI. The CDR3 has 14 residues. V lost 7 bases, J lost 5 bases, and 6 bases stayed unmatched. Participants, about 18 to 89 years old, spanned under 25 US areas. The study recruited exposed participants who had met a COVID-19 case within 2 weeks before entry. What was sequenced was PBMCs or T cells enriched from blood (not recorded which). The receptor's source is a young woman who had been exposed to COVID-19. The chain couples TRBV2 to TRBJ1-5; 9 bases line up with TRBD1. The CDR3 nucleotides are TGTGCCAGCATGTGGGACAGGGCAGATCAGCCCCAGCATTTT. As protein: CASMWDRADQPQHF.